This record concerns one T cell receptor (beta chain) sequence. The junction departs from the called germline gene at one end, perhaps through a read error. This entry belongs to a study of tumor-infiltrating lymphocytes in primary liver carcinoma. The CDR3 contains 14 residues. From germline, CDR1 is SQVTM and CDR2 ANQGSEA. Each 20-30 mg portion of unsorted bulk tissue served as the source for co-extraction of RNA and DNA. A constant-region primer primed TCR beta cDNA synthesis from 500 ng of total RNA. Slightly modified ARM-PCR served as the procedure for the TCR beta libraries. These libraries came from three rounds of nested multiplex PCR. In the first two PCR rounds, TRBV1-TRBV30 forward primers were paired with a C-beta reverse primer, and each round lasted roughly 10 cycles. One entry per CDR3 protein results from TCRdb running MiXCR on the multiplex PCR reads. The sample records fewer than 75,000 distinct CDR3 sequences, about 71% being singletons.

This TCR was recovered from a man aged 35 to 55 with primary liver carcinoma and hepatitis B virus infection. Sequencing was carried out using liver tumor tissue from sampling region 4. The subset here: tumor region T4, right-lateral pole. V usage is TRBV29-1 and J usage is TRBJ2-2; possibly TRBD1 for D (6 bases). CDR3: CSVGEQGGVGELFF. The CDR3 bases are TGCAGTGTTGGAGAACAGGGTGGAGTCGGGGAGCTGTTTTTT.